This TCR beta chain came from a study of blood T cell repertoires in COVID-19. The wider study: COVID-19 samples collected from the United States, Italy and Spain covered acute and convalescent phases.

Per germline, CDR1 SGHKS and CDR2 YYEKEE (reference sequence). V gave up 0 bases and J gave up 6 bases, with 19 bases separating them. The CDR3 has 17 residues. The table came from immunoSEQ multiplex PCR; TCRdb's copy has only in-frame clones and leaves some out. Counted here are 110,000 to 150,000 clones, roughly 88% occurring once; the ten biggest clones make up less than 4.5%. The chain has TRBV5-5 and TRBJ2-4; maybe TRBD1 (5 bases). The clonotype comes from a man aged 45-65 years who had recovered from COVID-19. Sequenced input: PBMCs or T cells enriched from blood (not recorded which). CDR3 coding DNA: TGTGCCAGCAGCTTGGAACGAGTGGGAAGTGGGGCAAACATTCAGTACTTC. This translates into CASSLERVGSGANIQYF.